This T cell receptor (beta chain) derives from a study of tumor-infiltrating lymphocytes in primary liver carcinoma. Study-wide context: Spanning 30 to 69 years of age, the patients were men and women. Overall study findings and caveats: Compared with tumor region pairs, tumor-adjacent and tumor-blood pairs overlapped less. Each sample was bulk and unsorted; consequently, CD4+ and CD8+ repertoires were not compared.

Out of unsorted whole blood came the blood RNA, and germline DNA was extracted as well. Researchers generated TCR beta cDNA from roughly 510 ng of total RNA, relying on a constant-region primer. TCR beta libraries came from three nested multiplex PCR rounds using slightly modified ARM-PCR. TCRdb re-called the multiplex PCR reads through MiXCR, storing one row per CDR3 protein. The sample holds 310,000 or so distinct CDR3 sequences, almost 65% seen once. This clonotype showed up just a few times. The antigen is unknown. Sequencing was done on a sample of peripheral blood. The source of this sequence is a man in his forties with primary liver carcinoma and hepatitis B virus infection.

The CDR3 spells CASSLVGQRGYGYTF. CDR3 DNA sequence: TGTGCCAGCAGCTTGGTGGGGCAGAGAGGCTATGGCTACACCTTC. The rearrangement uses TRBV5-4 and TRBJ1-2; D perhaps matches TRBD1 (5 bases). The V and J ends lost 0 bases and 4 bases respectively, with 13 bases between them. CDR1 is SGHNT and CDR2 is YYREEE in the germline V gene (reference sequence). The CDR3 spans 15 residues.